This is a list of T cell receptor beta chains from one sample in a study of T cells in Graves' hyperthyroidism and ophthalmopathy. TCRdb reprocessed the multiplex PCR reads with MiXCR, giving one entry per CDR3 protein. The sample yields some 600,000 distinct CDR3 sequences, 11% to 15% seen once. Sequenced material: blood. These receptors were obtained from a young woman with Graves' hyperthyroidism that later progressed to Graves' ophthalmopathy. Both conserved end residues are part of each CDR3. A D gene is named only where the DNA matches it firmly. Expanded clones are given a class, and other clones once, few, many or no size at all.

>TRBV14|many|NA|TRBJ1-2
CASSPGGGSSYGYTF
TGTGCCAGCAGCCCCGGCGGGGGAAGCAGCTATGGCTACACCTTC
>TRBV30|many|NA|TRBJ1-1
CAWSDTVNTEAFF
TGTGCCTGGAGTGATACGGTGAACACTGAAGCTTTCTTT
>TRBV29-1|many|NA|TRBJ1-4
CSVEVSGGEEKLFF
TGCAGCGTTGAAGTGTCGGGGGGCGAGGAAAAACTGTTTTTT
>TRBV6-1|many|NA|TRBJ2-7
CASSYRGQDEQYF
TGTGCCAGCAGTTATAGGGGTCAGGACGAGCAGTACTTC
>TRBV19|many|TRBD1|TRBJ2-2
CASSRRQGEAGELFF
TGTGCCAGTAGTAGGCGACAGGGAGAGGCCGGGGAGCTGTTTTTT
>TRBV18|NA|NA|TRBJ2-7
CASSPRQDEEQYF
TGTGCCAGCTCACCGCGACAGGACGAGGAGCAGTACTTC
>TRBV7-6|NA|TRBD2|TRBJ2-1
CASSRGTSGSFDEQFF
TGTGCCAGCAGCCGGGGGACTAGCGGGAGTTTCGATGAGCAGTTCTTC
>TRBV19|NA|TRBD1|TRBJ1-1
CASKMGQGLGNTEAFF
TGTGCCAGTAAAATGGGACAGGGATTGGGGAACACTGAAGCTTTCTTT
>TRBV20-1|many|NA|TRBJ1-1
CSASVGTWDTEAFF
TGCAGTGCTAGTGTTGGGACATGGGACACTGAAGCTTTCTTT
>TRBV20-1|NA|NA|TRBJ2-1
CSARWSEQFF
TGCAGTGCTAGATGGTCTGAGCAGTTCTTC
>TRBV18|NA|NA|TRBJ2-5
CASSPNGLLQETQYF
TGTGCCAGCTCACCTAACGGACTACTCCAAGAGACCCAGTACTTC
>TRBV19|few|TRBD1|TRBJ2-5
CASSIAGTDRGRTQYF
TGTGCCAGTAGTATAGCCGGGACAGACCGAGGTCGGACCCAGTACTTC
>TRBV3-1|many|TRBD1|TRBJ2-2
CASSRGQGKTGELFF
TGTGCCAGCAGCCGAGGACAGGGAAAGACCGGGGAGCTGTTTTTT
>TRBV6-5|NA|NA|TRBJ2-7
CASSYFGGLISLYEQYF
TGTGCCAGCAGTTACTTTGGGGGACTCATAAGCCTTTACGAGCAGTACTTC
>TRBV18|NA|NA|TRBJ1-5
CASSPRDGLSNQPQHF
TGTGCCAGCTCCCCCCGGGACGGTCTTAGCAATCAGCCCCAGCATTTT
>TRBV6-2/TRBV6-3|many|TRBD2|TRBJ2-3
CASSYRLAGGTDTQYF
TGTGCCAGCAGTTACCGACTAGCGGGAGGGACAGATACGCAGTATTTT
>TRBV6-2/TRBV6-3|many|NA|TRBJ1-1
CASSYAGTEAFF
TGTGCCAGCAGTTATGCCGGTACTGAAGCTTTCTTT
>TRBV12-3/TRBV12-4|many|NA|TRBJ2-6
CASSLGRAGANVLTF
TGTGCCAGCAGTTTAGGGCGAGCGGGGGCCAACGTCCTGACTTTC
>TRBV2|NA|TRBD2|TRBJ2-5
CASTATSGTPETQYF
TGTGCCAGCACCGCGACTAGCGGGACCCCAGAGACCCAGTACTTC
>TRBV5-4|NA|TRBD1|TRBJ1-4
CASSLGTGDPNEKLFF
TGTGCCAGCAGCTTGGGAACAGGGGACCCTAATGAAAAACTGTTTTTT
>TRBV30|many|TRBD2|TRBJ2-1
CACQGASGSNEQFF
TGTGCCTGCCAGGGGGCTAGCGGGAGCAATGAGCAGTTCTTC
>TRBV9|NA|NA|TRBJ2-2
CASSALGESTGELFF
TGTGCCAGCAGCGCACTAGGGGAGAGCACCGGGGAGCTGTTTTTT
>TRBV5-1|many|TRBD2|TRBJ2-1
CASSLTSGRPAYNEQFF
TGCGCCAGCAGCTTGACTAGCGGGAGGCCGGCGTACAATGAGCAGTTCTTC
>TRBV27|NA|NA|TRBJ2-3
CASSSPSGYSTDTQYF
TGTGCCAGCAGCTCCCCATCTGGGTATAGCACAGATACGCAGTATTTT
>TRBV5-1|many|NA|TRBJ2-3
CASSLVAEYTDTQYF
TGCGCCAGCAGCTTGGTGGCAGAATACACAGATACGCAGTATTTT
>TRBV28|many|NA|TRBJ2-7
CASSLLWGGQKYEQYF
TGTGCCAGCAGTTTACTTTGGGGGGGACAGAAGTACGAGCAGTACTTC
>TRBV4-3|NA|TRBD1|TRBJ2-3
CASSRQGWDTQYF
TGCGCCAGCAGCCGACAGGGATGGGATACGCAGTATTTT
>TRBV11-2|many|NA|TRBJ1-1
CASSRQLNTEAFF
TGTGCCAGCAGCCGACAGTTGAACACTGAAGCTTTCTTT
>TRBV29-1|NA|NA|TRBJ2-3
CSLRGGATDTQYF
TGCAGCCTCCGAGGGGGTGCCACAGATACGCAGTATTTT
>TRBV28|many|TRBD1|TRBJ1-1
CASSPRTGWGEAFF
TGTGCCAGCAGCCCTCGGACAGGGTGGGGTGAAGCTTTCTTT
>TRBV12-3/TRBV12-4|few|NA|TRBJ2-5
CASILGGREETQYF
TGTGCCAGCATCCTTGGAGGCCGGGAGGAGACCCAGTACTTC
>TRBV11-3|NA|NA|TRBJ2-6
CASSYGPGRGEPFGANVLTF
TGTGCCAGCAGCTATGGGCCGGGTAGAGGGGAACCCTTTGGGGCCAACGTCCTGACTTTC
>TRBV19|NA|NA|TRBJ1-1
CASSIDPTSEAFF
TGTGCCAGTAGTATAGACCCGACTTCCGAAGCTTTCTTT
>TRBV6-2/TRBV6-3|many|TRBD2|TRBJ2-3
CASSASGTSSPDTQYF
TGTGCCAGCAGTGCTAGCGGGACTAGCTCGCCAGATACGCAGTATTTT
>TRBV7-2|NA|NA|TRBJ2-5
CASSFVLQETQYF
TGTGCCAGCAGCTTTGTTCTCCAAGAGACCCAGTACTTC
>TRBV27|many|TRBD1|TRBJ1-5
CASSSTGTASNQPQHF
TGTGCCAGCAGTTCCACAGGGACAGCCAGCAATCAGCCCCAGCATTTT
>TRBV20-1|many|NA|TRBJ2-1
CSASGGPGGNEQFF
TGCAGTGCTAGTGGGGGACCCGGTGGCAATGAGCAGTTCTTC
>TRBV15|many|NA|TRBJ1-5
CATSRDPGRVNQPQHF
TGTGCCACCAGCAGAGATCCGGGGAGAGTCAATCAGCCCCAGCATTTT
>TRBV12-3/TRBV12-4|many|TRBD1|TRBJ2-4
CASSFSRQGWVQYF
TGTGCCAGCAGTTTTAGTCGACAGGGTTGGGTTCAGTACTTC
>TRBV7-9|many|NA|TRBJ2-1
CASSLDTIDNEQFF
TGTGCCAGCAGCTTAGATACTATCGACAATGAGCAGTTCTTC
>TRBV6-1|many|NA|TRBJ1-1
CASSDLRGQAFF
TGTGCCAGCAGTGACCTACGGGGGCAAGCTTTCTTT
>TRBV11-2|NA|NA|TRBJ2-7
CASSHPGTEYYEQYF
TGTGCCAGCAGCCATCCCGGGACTGAATACTACGAGCAGTACTTC
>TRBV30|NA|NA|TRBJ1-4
CAWRTSREKLFF
TGTGCCTGGAGAACCTCGAGGGAAAAACTGTTTTTT
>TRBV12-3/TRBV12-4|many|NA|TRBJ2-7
CASSLQVSRYEQYF
TGTGCCAGCAGTTTACAGGTATCCCGATACGAGCAGTACTTC
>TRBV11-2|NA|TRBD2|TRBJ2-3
CASTTSGRGFTDTQYF
TGTGCCAGCACGACTAGCGGGAGGGGTTTCACAGATACGCAGTATTTT
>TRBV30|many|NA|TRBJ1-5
CAWSVERGQPQHF
TGTGCCTGGAGTGTAGAGAGGGGACAGCCCCAGCATTTT
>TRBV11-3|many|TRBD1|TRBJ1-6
CASSFPRPEQGIDSPLHF
TGTGCCAGCAGCTTCCCCCGCCCGGAACAGGGGATTGATTCACCCCTCCACTTT
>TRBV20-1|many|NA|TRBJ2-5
CSAYGTGRLALGSSQETQYF
TGCAGTGCCTATGGGACAGGCAGACTAGCCTTGGGGTCGTCCCAAGAGACCCAGTACTTC
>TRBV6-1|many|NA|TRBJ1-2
CASSEAAGAENNYGYTF
TGTGCCAGCAGTGAAGCCGCAGGGGCCGAGAATAACTATGGCTACACCTTC
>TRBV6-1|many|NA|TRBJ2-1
CASSYRLSARDNEQFF
TGTGCCAGCAGTTATCGCCTTAGCGCTAGGGACAATGAGCAGTTCTTC
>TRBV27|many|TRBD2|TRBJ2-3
CASSYRRVAGETDTQYF
TGTGCCAGCAGCTACCGGAGGGTAGCGGGAGAAACAGATACGCAGTATTTT
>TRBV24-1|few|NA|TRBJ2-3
CATSDSGAGDRRDTQYF
TGTGCCACCAGTGATTCCGGGGCCGGTGATCGAAGGGATACGCAGTATTTT
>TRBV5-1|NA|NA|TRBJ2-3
CASSYRGGQGPDTQYF
TGCGCCAGCAGCTACCGGGGAGGCCAGGGGCCAGATACGCAGTATTTT